This TCR beta chain was sequenced in a study of CD8+CD57+ T cells in acquired aplastic anemia. Study overall: Sorting CD4+ and CD8+ cells gave DNA averaging roughly 3.5 ug.

In its sample, this clonotype was seen a few times. Its target is unknown. A junction end diverges from the germline sequence, so it may reflect a read error. Both TCR beta VDJ combination and CDR3 sequence profiling were carried out. Genomic DNA was the template for this profiling. From the reads, TCRdb called clonotypes with MiXCR, one entry per CDR3 protein. The sample shows fewer than 200,000 distinct CDR3 sequences, 48% of them seen only once. CDR1 is MRHNA, CDR2 SNTAGT, per germline. This CDR3 spans 15 amino acids. Study observations and caveats: Common to patients and controls were 25 to 30 CD8+ CDR3 sequences.

Whoever was chosen for sequencing had shown CD8+CD57+ cell expansion by flow cytometry. The chain has TRBV6-4 and TRBJ2-2; D uncertain. The sample comprised sorted CD4+, CD8+, or CD8+CD57+ T cells (not recorded which) from PBMCs. The sequence came from a human donor with aplastic anemia. The CDR3, as DNA: TGTGCCGGCAGTTACTATAGGGTTAACACCGGGGAGCTGTTTTTT. Protein product: CAGSYYRVNTGELFF.